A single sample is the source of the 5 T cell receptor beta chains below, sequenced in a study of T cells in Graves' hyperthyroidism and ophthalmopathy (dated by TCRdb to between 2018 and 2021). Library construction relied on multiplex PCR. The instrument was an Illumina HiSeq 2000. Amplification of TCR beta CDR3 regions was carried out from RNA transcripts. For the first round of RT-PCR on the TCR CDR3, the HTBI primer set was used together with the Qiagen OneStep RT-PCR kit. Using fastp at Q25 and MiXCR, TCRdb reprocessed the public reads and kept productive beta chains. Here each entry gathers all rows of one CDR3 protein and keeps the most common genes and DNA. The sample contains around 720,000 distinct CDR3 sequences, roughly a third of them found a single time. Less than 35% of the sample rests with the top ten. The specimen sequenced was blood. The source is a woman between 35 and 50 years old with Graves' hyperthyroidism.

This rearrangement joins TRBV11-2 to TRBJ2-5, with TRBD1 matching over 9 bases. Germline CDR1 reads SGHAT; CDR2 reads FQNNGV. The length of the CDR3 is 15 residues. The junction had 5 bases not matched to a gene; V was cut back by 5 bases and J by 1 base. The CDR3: CASSLTGGTQETQYF. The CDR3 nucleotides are TGTGCCAGCAGCCTGACAGGGGGGACCCAAGAGACCCAGTACTTC.

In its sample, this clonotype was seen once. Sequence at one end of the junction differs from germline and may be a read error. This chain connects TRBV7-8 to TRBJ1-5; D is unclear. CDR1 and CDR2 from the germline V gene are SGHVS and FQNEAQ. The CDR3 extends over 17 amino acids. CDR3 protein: CASSSASLRESNQPRHF. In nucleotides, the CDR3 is TGTGCCAGCAGCTCAGCCTCTCTAAGGGAGAGCAATCAGCCCCGGCATTTT.

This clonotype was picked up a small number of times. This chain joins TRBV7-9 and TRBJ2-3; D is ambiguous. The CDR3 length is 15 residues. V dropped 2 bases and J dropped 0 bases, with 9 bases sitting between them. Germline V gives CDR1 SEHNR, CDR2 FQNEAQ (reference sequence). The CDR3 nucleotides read TGTGCCAGCAGCTTAACGCTCGATAGCACAGATACGCAGTATTTT. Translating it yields CASSLTLDSTDTQYF.

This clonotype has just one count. The CDR3: CASSPEMSYEQYF. CDR3 sequence (DNA): TGTGCCAGCTCACCCGAAATGAGCTACGAGCAGTACTTC. The gene calls are TRBV9 and TRBJ2-7; D not resolved. Trimming took 7 bases from V and 3 from J, leaving 14 bases between them. This CDR3 spans 13 amino acids. CDR1 and CDR2 from the germline V gene are SGDLS and YYNGEE.

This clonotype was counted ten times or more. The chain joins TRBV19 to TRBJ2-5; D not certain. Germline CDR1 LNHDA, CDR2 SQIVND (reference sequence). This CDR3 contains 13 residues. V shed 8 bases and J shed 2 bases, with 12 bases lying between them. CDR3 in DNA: TGTGCCAGTTGTTTAAACACGCAAGAGACCCAGTACTTC. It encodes CASCLNTQETQYF. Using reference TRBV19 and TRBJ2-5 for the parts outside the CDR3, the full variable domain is DGGITQSPKYLFRKEGQNVTLSCEQNLNHDAMYWYRQDPGQGLRLIYYSQIVNDFQKGDIAEGYSVSREKKESFPLTVTSAQKNPTAFYLCASCLNTQETQYFGPGTRLLVL.